This T cell receptor (beta chain) is from a study of regulatory T cells in long-lasting Graves disease. Whole-study context: The definition of persistent Graves' disease was over 5 years of antithyroid drugs with positive TSH receptor antibodies.

Per the germline V gene, CDR1 is LNHDA and CDR2 is SQIVND (reference sequence). V lost 1 base and J lost 5, with 9 bases in between. CDR3 length: 13 amino acids. Time point noted: persistent/refractory GD, antithyroid drugs over 5 years with positive TRAb. Generation of the TCR library employed RNA extracted from PBMCs. Whole-study findings and limits: A greater number of public clonotypes (under 3,000) was shared by persistent patients than by new patients (about 880). Favored usage of TRBV28, TRBJ1-2 and TRBJ2-5 was recorded in persistent disease. Authors noted too few samples as a limitation.

Points on this clonotype: The target antigen is unknown.

CDR3-region Arm-PCR and iRepertoire HTBI primers produced the TCR beta libraries. TCRdb re-analysed the multiplex PCR reads in MiXCR, keeping a single row per CDR3 protein. The sample comprises roughly 500,000 distinct CDR3 sequences, approximately 21% of which are singletons, and roughly 7.7% rests with the top ten. The input for sequencing was peripheral blood mononuclear cells (PBMCs), taken when the disease was refractory, from a patient treated with antithyroid drugs. This sequence was found in a female donor with Graves disease. V usage is TRBV19 and J usage is TRBJ2-7; D is perhaps TRBD2 (6 bases). The CDR3 reads CASSIARGDEQYF. The CDR3 DNA is TGTGCCAGTAGTATAGCTCGCGGGGACGAGCAGTACTTC.